This TCR beta chain emerged from a study of shared clonotypes between healthy human individuals. About the research overall: Samples came from a couple of female and a few male donors aged 18 to 49.

To note about this clone: Its antigen is not known.

As originally analysed: Without quality scores, immunoSEQ junctional reads could not be filtered like full-length reads. Produced via immunoSEQ multiplex PCR; TCRdb's table is partial and in-frame only. V and J calls and clone size are those listed in that table; D and trimming were worked out from the DNA. The repertoire holds approximately 2.3 million clones, about 92% seen once, with about 0.41% in the top ten. General study results and limits: Shared clonotypes across all four donors exceeded non-shared ones in generation probability.

This CDR3 is built from 13 residues. Germline V gene sequence: CDR1 SGHTA, CDR2 FQGTGA. With 5 bases removed from V and 3 bases from J, the gap between germline ends came to 9 bases. V is TRBV7-3 and J is TRBJ2-3; D is unclear. The source material was naive CD4+ T cells from PBMCs. Subset noted: CD45RA+ positively selected. The sequence was collected from a man aged 18 to 30 in good health. Some clones in this sample may be carry-over from other donors' samples. CDR3 sequence reads: CASSPAHTDTQYF. In nucleotides, the CDR3 is TGTGCCAGCAGCCCCGCCCATACAGATACGCAGTATTTT.